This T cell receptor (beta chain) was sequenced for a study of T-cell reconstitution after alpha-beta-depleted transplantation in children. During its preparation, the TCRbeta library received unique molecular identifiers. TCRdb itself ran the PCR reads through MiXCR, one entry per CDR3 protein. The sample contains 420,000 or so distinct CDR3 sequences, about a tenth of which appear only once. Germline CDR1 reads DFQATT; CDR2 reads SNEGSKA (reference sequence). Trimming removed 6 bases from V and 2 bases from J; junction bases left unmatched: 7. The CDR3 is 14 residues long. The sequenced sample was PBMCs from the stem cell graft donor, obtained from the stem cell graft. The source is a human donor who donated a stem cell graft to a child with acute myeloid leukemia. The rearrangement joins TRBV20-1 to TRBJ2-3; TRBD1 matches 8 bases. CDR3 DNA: TGCAGTGCCCCCGGGACAGGTCACACAGATACGCAGTATTTT. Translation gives CSAPGTGHTDTQYF.